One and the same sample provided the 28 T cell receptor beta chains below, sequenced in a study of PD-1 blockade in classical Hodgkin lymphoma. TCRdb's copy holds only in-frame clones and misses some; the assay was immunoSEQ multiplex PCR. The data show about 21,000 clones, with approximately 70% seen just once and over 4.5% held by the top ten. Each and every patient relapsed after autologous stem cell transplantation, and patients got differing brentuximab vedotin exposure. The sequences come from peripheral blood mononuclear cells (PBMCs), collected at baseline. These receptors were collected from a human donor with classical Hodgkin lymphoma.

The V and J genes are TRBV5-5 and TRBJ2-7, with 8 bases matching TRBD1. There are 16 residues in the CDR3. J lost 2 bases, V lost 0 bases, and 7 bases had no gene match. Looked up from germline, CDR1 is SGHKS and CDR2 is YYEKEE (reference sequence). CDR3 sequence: CASSLVGYRGTYEQYF. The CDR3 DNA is TGTGCCAGCAGCTTGGTAGGATACAGGGGGACCTACGAGCAGTACTTC. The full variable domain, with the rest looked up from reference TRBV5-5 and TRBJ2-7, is DAGVTQSPTHLIKTRGQQVTLRCSPISGHKSVSWYQQVLGQGPQFIFQYYEKEERGRGNFPDRFSARQFPNYSSELNVNALLLGDSALYLCASSLVGYRGTYEQYFGPGTRLTVT.

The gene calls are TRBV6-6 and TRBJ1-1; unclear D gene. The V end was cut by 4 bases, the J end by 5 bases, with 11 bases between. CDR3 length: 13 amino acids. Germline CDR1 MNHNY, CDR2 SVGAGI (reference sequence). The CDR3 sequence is CASSFGVETEAFF. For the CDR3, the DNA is TGTGCCAGCAGTTTTGGGGTGGAGACTGAAGCTTTCTTT.

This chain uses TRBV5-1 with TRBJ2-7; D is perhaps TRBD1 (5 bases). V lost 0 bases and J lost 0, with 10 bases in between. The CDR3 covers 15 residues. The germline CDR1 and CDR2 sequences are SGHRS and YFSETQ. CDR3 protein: CASSLGQFPSYEQYF. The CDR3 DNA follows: TGCGCCAGCAGCTTGGGACAGTTCCCCTCCTACGAGCAGTACTTC.

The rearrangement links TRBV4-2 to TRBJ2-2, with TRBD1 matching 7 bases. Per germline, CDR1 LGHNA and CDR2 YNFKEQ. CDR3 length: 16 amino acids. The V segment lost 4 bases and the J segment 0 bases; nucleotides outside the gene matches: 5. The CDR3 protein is CASSPRDSTNTGELFF. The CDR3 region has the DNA TGTGCCAGCAGCCCTCGGGACAGTACGAACACCGGGGAGCTGTTTTTT.

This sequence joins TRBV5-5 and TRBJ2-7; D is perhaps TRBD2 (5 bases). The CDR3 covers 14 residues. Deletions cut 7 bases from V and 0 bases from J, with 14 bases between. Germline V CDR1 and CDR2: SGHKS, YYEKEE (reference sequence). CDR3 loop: CASRGSRSSYEQYF. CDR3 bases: TGTGCCAGCCGAGGGTCCCGAAGCTCCTACGAGCAGTACTTC.

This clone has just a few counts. The CDR3 DNA sequence: TGTGCCAGCAGGACAGGACTGGGAGCCTTCTATGGCTACACCTTC. Encoded protein: CASRTGLGAFYGYTF. The J gene is TRBJ1-2, the V gene TRBV6-8, with D tentatively TRBD1 (6 bases). This CDR3 comprises 15 residues. Trimming left V 6 bases short and J 4 bases short, with 18 bases between. CDR1 and CDR2 from the germline V gene are MNHGY and SAAAGT.

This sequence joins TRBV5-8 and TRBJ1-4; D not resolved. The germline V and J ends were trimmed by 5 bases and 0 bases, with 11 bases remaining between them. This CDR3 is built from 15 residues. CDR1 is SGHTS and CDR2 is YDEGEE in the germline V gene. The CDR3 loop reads CASRLGVATNEKLFF. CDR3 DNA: TGTGCCAGCAGGCTTGGAGTGGCAACTAATGAAAAACTGTTTTTT. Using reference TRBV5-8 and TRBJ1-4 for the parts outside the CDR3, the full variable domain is EAGVTQSPTHLIKTRGQQATLRCSPISGHTSVYWYQQALGLGLQFLLWYDEGEERNRGNFPPRFSGRQFPNYSSELNVNALELEDSALYLCASRLGVATNEKLFFGSGTQLSVL.

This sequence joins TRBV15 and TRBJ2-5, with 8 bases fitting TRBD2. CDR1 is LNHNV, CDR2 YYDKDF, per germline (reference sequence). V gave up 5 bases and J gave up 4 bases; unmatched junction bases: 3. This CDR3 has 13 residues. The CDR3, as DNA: TGTGCCACCAGCCCGGGGGGGCGAGAGACCCAGTACTTC. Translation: CATSPGGRETQYF.

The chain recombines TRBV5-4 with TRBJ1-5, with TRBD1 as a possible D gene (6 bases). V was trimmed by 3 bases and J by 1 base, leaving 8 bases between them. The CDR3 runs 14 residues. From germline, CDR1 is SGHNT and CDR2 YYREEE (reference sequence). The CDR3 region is CASSYGGSNQPQHF. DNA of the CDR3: TGTGCCAGCAGCTACGGGGGCAGCAATCAGCCCCAGCATTTT.

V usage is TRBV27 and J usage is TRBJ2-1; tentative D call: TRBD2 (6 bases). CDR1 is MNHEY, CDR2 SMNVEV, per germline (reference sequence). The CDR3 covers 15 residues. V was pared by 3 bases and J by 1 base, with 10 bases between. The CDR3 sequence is CASSFEGGSYNEQFF. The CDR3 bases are TGTGCCAGCAGTTTTGAAGGAGGGTCCTACAATGAGCAGTTCTTC.

In nucleotides, the CDR3 is TGTGCCTGGGGGGCAGGGGCGGCTAACTATGGCTACACCTTC. Its protein product is CAWGAGAANYGYTF. The chain couples TRBV30 to TRBJ1-2; D perhaps matches TRBD1 (6 bases). Germline CDR1 reads GTSNPN; CDR2 reads SVGIG (reference sequence). The CDR3 length is 14 residues. V was clipped by 5 bases and J by 0 bases, with 13 bases between them.

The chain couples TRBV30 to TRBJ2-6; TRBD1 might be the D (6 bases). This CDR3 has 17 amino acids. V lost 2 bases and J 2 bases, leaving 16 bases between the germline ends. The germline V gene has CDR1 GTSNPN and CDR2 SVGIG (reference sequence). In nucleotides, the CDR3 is TGTGCCTGGAGTCCGGTCTGGGGGCGAGCTGGGGCCAACGTCCTGACTTTC. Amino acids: CAWSPVWGRAGANVLTF. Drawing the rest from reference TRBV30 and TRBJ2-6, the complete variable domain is SQTIHQWPATLVQPVGSPLSLECTVEGTSNPNLYWYRQAAGRGLQLLFYSVGIGQISSEVPQNLSASRPQDRQFILSSKKLLLSDSGFYLCAWSPVWGRAGANVLTFGAGSRLTVL.

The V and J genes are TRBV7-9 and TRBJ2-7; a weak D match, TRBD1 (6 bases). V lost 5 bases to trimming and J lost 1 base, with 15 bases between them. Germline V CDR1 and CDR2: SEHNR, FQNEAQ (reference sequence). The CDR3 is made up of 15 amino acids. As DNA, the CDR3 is TGTGCCAGCAGCCAGATTTGGGACAAGTCCTACGAGCAGTACTTC. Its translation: CASSQIWDKSYEQYF.

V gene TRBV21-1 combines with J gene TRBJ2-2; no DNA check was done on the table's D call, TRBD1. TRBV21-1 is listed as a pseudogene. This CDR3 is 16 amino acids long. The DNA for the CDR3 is TGTGCCAGCAGCAAAGGTAGGCCAGGGGAATCCGGGGAGCTGTTTTTT. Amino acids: CASSKGRPGESGELFF.

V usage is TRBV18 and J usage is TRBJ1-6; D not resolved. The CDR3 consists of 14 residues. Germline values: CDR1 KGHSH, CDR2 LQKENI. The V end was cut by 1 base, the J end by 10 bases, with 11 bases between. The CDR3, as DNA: TGTGCCAGCTCACCACGAAGAGAAGAGTCACCCCTCCACTTT. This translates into CASSPRREESPLHF.

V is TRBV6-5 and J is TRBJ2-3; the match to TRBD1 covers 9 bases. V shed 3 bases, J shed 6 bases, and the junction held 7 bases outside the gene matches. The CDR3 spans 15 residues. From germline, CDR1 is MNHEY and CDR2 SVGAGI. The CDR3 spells CASSYTGQGRDTQYF. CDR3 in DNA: TGTGCCAGCAGTTATACGGGACAGGGACGCGATACGCAGTATTTT.

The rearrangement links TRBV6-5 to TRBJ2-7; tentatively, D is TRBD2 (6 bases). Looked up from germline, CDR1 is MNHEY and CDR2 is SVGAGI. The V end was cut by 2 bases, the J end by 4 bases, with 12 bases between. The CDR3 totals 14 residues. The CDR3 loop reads CASSYAGWGYEQYF. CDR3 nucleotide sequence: TGTGCCAGCAGTTACGCGGGATGGGGTTACGAGCAGTACTTC.

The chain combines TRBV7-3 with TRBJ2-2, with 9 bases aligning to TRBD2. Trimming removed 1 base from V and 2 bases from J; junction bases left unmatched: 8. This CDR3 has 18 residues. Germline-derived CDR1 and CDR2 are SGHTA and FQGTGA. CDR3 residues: CASSLKRTGTSNTGELFF. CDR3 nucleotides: TGTGCCAGCAGCTTAAAACGAACCGGGACTAGCAACACCGGGGAGCTGTTTTTT.

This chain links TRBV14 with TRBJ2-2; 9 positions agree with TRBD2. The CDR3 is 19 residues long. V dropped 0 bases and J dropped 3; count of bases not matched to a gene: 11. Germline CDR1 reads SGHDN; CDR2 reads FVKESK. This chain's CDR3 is CASSQEALFSGRHTGELFF. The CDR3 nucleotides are TGTGCCAGCAGCCAAGAAGCCCTATTTAGCGGGAGACACACCGGGGAGCTGTTTTTT.

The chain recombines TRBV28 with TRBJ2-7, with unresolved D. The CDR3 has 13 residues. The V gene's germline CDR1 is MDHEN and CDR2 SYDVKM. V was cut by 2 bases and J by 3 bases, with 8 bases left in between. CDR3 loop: CASSLEGLYEQYF. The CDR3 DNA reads TGTGCCAGCAGTTTAGAAGGGCTCTACGAGCAGTACTTC. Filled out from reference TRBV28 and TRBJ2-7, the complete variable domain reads DVKVTQSSRYLVKRTGEKVFLECVQDMDHENMFWYRQDPGLGLRLIYFSYDVKMKEKGDIPEGYSVSREKKERFSLILESASTNQTSMYLCASSLEGLYEQYFGPGTRLTVT.

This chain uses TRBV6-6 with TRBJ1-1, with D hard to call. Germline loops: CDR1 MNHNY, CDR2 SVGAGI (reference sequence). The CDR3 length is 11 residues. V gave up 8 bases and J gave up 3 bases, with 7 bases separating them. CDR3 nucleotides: TGTGCCAGCGCCGGGTACACTGAAGCTTTCTTT. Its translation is CASAGYTEAFF.

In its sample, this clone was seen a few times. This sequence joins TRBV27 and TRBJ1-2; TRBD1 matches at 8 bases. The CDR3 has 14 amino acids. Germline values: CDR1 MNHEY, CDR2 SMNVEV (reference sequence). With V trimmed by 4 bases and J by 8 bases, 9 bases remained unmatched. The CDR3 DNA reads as TGTGCCAGCAGTTACGGGACAGGTGCCCCAGGCTACACCTTC. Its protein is CASSYGTGAPGYTF.

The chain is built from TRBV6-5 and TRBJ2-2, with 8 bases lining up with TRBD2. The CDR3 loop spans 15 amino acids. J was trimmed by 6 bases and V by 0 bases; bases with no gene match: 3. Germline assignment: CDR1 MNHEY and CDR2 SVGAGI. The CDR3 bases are TGTGCCAGCAGTTACTCGCCGACTAGCGCCGGGGAGCTGTTTTTT. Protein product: CASSYSPTSAGELFF.

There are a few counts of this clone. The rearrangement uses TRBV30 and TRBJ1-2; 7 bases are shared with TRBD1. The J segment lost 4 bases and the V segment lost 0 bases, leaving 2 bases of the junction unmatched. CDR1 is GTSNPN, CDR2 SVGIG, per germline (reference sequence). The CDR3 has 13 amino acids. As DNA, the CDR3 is TGTGCCTGGAGTGTAGGGACAGTCTATGGCTACACCTTC. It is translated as CAWSVGTVYGYTF. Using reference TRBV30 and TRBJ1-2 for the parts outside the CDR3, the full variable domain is SQTIHQWPATLVQPVGSPLSLECTVEGTSNPNLYWYRQAAGRGLQLLFYSVGIGQISSEVPQNLSASRPQDRQFILSSKKLLLSDSGFYLCAWSVGTVYGYTFGSGTRLTVV.

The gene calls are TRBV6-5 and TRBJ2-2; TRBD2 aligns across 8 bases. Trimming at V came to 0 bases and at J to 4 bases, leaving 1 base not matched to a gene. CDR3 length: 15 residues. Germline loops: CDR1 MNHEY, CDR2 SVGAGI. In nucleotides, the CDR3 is TGTGCCAGCAGTTACTCAGGGACTAGCACCGGGGAGCTGTTTTTT. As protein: CASSYSGTSTGELFF.

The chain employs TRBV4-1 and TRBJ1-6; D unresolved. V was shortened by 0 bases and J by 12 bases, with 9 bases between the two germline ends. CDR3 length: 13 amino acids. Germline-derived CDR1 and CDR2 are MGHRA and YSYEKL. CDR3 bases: TGCGCCAGCAGCCAAGATTATCAAAAACCCCTCCACTTT. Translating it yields CASSQDYQKPLHF.

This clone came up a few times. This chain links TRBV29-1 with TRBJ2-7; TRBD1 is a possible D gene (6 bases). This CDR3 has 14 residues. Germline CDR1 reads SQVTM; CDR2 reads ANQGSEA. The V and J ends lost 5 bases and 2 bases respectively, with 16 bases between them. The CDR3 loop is CSVKQDQGPYEQYF. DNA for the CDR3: TGCAGCGTTAAACAGGACCAGGGGCCCTACGAGCAGTACTTC.

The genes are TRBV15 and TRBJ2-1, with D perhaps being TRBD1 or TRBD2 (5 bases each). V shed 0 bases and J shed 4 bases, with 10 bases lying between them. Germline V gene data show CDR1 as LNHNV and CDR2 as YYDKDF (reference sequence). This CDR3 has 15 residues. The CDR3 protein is CATSRDGTRYNEQFF. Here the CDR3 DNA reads TGTGCCACCAGCAGAGATGGGACCAGATACAATGAGCAGTTCTTC.